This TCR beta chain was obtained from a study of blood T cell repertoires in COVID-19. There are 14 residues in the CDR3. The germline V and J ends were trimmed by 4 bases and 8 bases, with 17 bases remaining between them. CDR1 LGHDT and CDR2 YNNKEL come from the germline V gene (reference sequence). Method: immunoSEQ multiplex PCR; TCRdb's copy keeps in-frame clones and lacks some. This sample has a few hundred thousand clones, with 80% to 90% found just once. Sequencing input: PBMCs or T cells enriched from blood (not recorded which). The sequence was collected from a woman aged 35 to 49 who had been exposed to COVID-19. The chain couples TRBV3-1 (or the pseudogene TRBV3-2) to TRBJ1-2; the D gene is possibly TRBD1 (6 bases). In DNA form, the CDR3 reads TGTGCCAGCAGCCTCTCCGGCGGGGGCCGGGGCTACACCTTC. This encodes CASSLSGGGRGYTF.